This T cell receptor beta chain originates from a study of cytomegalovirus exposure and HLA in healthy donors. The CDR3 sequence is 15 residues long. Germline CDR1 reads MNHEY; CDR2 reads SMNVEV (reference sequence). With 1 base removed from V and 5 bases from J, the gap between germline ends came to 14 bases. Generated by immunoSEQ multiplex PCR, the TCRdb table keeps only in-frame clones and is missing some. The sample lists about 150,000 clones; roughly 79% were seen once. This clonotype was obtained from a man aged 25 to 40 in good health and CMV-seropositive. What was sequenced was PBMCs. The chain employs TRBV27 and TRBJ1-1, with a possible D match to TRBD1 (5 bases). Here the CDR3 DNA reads TGTGCCAGCAGTTTATTTGGGGCTGCGGGAACTGAAGCTTTCTTT. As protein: CASSLFGAAGTEAFF.